This TCR beta chain comes out of a study of blood T cell repertoires in COVID-19. Study-level information: Samples taken during acute and convalescent COVID-19 were collected in the United States, Italy and Spain. T cells, B-cell-depleted T cells, or PBMCs supplied cDNA or gDNA.

Germline lookup yields CDR1 KGHSH and CDR2 LQKENI. Trimming took 6 bases from V and 2 from J; bases not matched to a gene: 12. The CDR3 runs 16 residues. How the authors handled the data: Amplified reference gene primers provided the basis for estimating nucleated cell counts. Clones were sequenced by immunoSEQ multiplex PCR, and TCRdb holds only the in-frame ones, with some missing. V and J calls and clone size come straight from that table; D and trimming were deduced from the DNA. The repertoire holds 410,000 or so clones, with approximately 90% as singletons. The sequenced sample consisted of peripheral blood. This TCR was recovered from a woman in her thirties with active or convalescent COVID-19. The chain employs TRBV18 and TRBJ1-2; 7 positions agree with TRBD1. The CDR3, as DNA: TGTGCCAGCTCGGCCGAGGGACAGATCACCAACTATGGCTACACCTTC. Translated, it gives CASSAEGQITNYGYTF. Combining the CDR3 with reference TRBV18 and TRBJ1-2 gives the whole variable domain NAGVMQNPRHLVRRRGQEARLRCSPMKGHSHVYWYRQLPEEGLKFMVYLQKENIIDESGMPKERFSAEFPKEGPSILRIQQVVRGDSAAYFCASSAEGQITNYGYTFGSGTRLTVV.